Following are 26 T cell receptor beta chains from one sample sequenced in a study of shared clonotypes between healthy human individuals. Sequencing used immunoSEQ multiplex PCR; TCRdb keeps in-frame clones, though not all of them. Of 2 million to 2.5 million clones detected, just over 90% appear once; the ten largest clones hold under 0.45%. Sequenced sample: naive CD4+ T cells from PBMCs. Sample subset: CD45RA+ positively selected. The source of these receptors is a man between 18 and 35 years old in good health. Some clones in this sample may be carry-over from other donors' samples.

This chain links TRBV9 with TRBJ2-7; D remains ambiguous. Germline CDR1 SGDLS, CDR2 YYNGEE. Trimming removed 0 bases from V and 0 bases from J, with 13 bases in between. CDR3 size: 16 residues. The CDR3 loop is CASSVGIGTNSYEQYF. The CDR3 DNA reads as TGTGCCAGCAGCGTAGGAATCGGCACCAACTCCTACGAGCAGTACTTC.

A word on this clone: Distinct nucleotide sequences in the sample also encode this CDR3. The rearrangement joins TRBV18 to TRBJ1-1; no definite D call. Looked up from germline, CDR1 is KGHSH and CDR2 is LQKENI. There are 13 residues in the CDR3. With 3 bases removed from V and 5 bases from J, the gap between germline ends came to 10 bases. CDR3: CASSPRLGTEAFF. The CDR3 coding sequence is TGTGCCAGCTCACCCCGACTCGGGACTGAAGCTTTCTTT.

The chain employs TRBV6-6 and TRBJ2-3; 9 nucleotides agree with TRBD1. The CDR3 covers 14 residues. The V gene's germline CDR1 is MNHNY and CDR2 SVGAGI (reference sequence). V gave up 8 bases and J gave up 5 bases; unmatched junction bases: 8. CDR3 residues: CASGWTGVGDTQYF. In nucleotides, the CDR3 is TGTGCCAGCGGGTGGACAGGGGTCGGAGATACGCAGTATTTT.

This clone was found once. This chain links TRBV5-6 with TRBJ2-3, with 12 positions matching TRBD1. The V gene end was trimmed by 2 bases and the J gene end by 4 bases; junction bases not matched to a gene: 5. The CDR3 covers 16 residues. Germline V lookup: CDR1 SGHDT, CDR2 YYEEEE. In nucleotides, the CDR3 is TGTGCCAGCAGCTTAGGGGACAGGGGGCGGGCAGATACGCAGTATTTT. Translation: CASSLGDRGRADTQYF.

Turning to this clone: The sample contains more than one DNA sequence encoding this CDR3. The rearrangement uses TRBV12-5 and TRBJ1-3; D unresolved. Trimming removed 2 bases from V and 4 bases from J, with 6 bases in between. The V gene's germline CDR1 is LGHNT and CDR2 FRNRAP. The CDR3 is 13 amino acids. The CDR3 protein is CASGLIGGNTIYF. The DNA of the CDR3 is TGTGCTAGTGGTTTGATAGGGGGAAACACCATATATTTT.

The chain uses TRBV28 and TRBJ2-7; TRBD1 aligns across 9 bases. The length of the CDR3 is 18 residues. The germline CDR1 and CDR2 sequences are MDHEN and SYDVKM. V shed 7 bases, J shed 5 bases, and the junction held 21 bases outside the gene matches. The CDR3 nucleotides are TGTGCCAGCACCGTGAGGGGGTACCGGGACAGGGAAAAGAACGAGCAGTACTTC. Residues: CASTVRGYRDREKNEQYF.

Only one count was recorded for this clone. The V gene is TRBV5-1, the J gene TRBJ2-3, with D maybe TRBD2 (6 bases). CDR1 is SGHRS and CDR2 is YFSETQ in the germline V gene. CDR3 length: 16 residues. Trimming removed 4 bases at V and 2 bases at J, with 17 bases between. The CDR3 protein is CASSASTREYTDTQYF. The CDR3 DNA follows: TGCGCCAGCAGCGCCAGTACGCGGGAATACACAGATACGCAGTATTTT.

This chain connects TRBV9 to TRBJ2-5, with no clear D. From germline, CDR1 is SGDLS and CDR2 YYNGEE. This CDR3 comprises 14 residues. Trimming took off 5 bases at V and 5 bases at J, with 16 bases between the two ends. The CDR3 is CASSPATPRETQYF. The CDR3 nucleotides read TGTGCCAGCAGTCCAGCGACTCCACGGGAGACCCAGTACTTC.

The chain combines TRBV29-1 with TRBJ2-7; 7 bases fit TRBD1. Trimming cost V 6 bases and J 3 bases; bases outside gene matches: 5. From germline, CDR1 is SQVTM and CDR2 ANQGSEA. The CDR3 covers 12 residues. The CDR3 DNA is TGCAGCGTAACACAGGGGTACTACGAGCAGTACTTC. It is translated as CSVTQGYYEQYF.

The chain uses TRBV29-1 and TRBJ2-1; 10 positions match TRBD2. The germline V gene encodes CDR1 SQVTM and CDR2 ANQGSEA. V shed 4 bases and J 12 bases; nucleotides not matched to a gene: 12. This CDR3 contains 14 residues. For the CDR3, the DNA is TGCAGCGTTGTAGGCGGGACTAGCGTGTCCGGGCAGTTCTTC. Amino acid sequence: CSVVGGTSVSGQFF.

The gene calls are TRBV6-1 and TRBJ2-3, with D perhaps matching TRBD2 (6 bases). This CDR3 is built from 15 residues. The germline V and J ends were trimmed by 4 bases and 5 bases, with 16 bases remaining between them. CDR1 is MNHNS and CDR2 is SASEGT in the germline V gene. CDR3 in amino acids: CASSGAGMAGDTQYF. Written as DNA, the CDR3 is TGTGCCAGCAGTGGGGCGGGGATGGCGGGAGATACGCAGTATTTT.

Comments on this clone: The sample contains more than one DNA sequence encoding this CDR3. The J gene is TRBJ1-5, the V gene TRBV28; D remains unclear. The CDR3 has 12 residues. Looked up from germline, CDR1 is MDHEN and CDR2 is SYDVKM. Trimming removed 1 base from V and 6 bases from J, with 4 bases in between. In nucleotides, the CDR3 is TGTGCCAGCAGTTTATCTCGTCAGCCCCAGCATTTT. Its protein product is CASSLSRQPQHF.

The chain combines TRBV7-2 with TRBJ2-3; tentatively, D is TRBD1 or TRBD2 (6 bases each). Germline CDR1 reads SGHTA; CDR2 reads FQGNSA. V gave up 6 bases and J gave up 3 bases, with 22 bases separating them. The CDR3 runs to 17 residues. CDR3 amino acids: CASSNKKGGEWTDTQYF. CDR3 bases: TGTGCCAGCAGTAACAAAAAGGGGGGAGAGTGGACAGATACGCAGTATTTT.

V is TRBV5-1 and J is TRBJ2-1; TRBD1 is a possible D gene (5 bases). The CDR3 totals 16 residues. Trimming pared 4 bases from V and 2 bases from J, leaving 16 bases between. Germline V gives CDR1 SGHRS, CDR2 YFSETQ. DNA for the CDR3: TGCGCCAGCAGCCCCTTCACAGGCGCTCCCTACAATGAGCAGTTCTTC. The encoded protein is CASSPFTGAPYNEQFF.

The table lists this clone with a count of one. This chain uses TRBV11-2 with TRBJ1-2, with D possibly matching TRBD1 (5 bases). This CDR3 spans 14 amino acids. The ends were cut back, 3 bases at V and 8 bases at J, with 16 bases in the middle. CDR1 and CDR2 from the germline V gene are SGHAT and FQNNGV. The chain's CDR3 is CASSFPGGAAGYTF. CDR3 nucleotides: TGTGCCAGCAGCTTCCCCGGCGGGGCGGCGGGCTACACCTTC. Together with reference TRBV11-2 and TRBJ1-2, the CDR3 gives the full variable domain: EAGVAQSPRYKIIEKRQSVAFWCNPISGHATLYWYQQILGQGPKLLIQFQNNGVVDDSQLPKDRFSAERLKGVDSTLKIQPAKLEDSAVYLCASSFPGGAAGYTFGSGTRLTVV.

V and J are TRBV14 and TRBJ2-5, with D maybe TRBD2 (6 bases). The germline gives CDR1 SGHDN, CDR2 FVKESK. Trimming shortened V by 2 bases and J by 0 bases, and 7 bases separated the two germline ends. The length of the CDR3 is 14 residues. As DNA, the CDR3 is TGTGCCAGCAGCCAACTAGCGTACCAAGAGACCCAGTACTTC. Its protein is CASSQLAYQETQYF.

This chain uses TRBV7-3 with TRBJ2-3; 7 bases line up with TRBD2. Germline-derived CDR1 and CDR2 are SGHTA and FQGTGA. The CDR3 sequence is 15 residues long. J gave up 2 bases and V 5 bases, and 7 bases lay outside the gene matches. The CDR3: CASSDQRGPTDTQYF. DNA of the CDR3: TGTGCCAGCAGCGATCAGCGGGGCCCCACAGATACGCAGTATTTT.

For the CDR3, the DNA is TGTGCCAGCAGTTTTGCCAGGAGCTCCTACGAGCAGTACTTC. This translates into CASSFARSSYEQYF. The chain joins TRBV6-6 to TRBJ2-7; D gene uncertain. This CDR3 is built from 14 residues. Germline V lookup: CDR1 MNHNY, CDR2 SVGAGI (reference sequence). V lost 4 bases, J lost 0 bases, and 10 bases lay in between.

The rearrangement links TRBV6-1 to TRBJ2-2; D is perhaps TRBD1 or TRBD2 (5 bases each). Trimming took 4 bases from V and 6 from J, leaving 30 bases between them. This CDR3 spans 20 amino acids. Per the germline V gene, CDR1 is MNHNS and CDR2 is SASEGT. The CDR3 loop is CASSGQASDGTMTRAGELFF. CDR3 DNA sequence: TGTGCCAGCAGTGGCCAAGCTTCGGACGGGACGATGACTCGGGCCGGGGAGCTGTTTTTT.

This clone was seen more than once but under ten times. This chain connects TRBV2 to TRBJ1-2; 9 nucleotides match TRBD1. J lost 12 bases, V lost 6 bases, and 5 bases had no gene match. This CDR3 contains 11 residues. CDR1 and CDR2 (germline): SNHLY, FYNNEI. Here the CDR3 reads CASRRDRDHTF. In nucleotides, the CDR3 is TGTGCCAGCAGGAGGGACAGGGACCACACCTTC.

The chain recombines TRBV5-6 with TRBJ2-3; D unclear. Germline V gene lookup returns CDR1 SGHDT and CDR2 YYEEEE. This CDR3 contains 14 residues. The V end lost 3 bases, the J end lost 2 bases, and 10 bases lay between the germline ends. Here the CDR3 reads CASSSARTTDTQYF. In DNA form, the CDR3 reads TGTGCCAGCAGCTCCGCCAGGACCACAGATACGCAGTATTTT.

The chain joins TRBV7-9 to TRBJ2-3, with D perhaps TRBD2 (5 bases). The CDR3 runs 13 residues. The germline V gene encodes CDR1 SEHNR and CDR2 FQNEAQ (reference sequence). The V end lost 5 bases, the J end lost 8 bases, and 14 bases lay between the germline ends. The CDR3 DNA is TGTGCCAGCAGCGGAGCACTAGGAGGTACGCAGTATTTT. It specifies CASSGALGGTQYF.

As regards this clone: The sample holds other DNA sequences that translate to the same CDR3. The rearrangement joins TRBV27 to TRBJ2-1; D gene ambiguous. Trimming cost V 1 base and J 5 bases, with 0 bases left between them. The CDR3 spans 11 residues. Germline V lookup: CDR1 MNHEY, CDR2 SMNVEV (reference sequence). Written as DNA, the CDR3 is TGTGCCAGCAGTTTATACAATGAGCAGTTCTTC. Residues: CASSLYNEQFF.

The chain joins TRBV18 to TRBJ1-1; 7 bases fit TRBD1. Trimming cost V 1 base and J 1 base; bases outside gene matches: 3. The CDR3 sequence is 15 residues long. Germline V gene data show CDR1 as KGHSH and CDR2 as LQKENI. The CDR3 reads CASSPRGTENTEAFF. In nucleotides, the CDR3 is TGTGCCAGCTCACCACGAGGGACAGAGAACACTGAAGCTTTCTTT.

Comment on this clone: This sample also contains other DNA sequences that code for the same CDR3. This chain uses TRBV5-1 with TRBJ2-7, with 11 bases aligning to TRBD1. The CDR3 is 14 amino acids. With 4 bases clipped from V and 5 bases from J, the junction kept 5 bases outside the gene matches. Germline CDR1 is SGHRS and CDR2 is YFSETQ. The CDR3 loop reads CASSPGTGGNEQYF. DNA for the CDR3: TGCGCCAGCAGCCCCGGGACAGGGGGTAACGAGCAGTACTTC.

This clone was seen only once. CDR3 DNA: TGTGCCAGCAGTTTATATCGGGGACAGGGAAGCAATGAGCAGTTCTTC. It translates to CASSLYRGQGSNEQFF. The genes are TRBV27 and TRBJ2-1, with 9 bases identical to TRBD1. After removal of 1 base from V and 6 bases from J, the junction contained 7 bases not matched to a gene. The CDR3 spans 16 residues. Germline loops: CDR1 MNHEY, CDR2 SMNVEV (reference sequence).